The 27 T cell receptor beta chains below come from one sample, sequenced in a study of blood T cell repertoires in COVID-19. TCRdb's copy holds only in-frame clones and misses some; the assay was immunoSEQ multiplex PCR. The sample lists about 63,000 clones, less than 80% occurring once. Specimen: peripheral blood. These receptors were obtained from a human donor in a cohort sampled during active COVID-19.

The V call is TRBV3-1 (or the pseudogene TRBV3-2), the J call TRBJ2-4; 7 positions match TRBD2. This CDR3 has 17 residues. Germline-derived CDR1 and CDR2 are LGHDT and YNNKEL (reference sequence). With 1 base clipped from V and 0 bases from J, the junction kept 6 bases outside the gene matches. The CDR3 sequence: CASSQVASGLAKNIQYF. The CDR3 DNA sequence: TGTGCCAGCAGCCAAGTGGCTAGCGGTCTAGCCAAAAACATTCAGTACTTC.

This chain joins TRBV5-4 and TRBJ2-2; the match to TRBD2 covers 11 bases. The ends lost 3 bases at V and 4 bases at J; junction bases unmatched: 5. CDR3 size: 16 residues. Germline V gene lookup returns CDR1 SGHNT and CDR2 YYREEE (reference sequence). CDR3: CASSSLAGGGTGELFF. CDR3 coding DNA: TGTGCCAGCAGCTCGCTAGCGGGAGGTGGCACCGGGGAGCTGTTTTTT.

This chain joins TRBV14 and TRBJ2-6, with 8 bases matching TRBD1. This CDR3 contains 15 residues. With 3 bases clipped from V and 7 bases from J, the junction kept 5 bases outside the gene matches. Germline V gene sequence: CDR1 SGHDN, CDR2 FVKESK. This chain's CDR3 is CASSQRTGTANVLTF. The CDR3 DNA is TGTGCCAGCAGCCAGAGGACAGGGACAGCCAACGTCCTGACTTTC.

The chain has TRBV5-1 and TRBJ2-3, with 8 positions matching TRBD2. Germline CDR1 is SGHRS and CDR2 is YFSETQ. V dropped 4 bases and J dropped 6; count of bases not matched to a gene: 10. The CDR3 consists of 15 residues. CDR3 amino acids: CASSPRDGRADTQYF. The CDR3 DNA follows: TGCGCCAGCAGCCCGAGGGACGGGAGGGCGGATACGCAGTATTTT.

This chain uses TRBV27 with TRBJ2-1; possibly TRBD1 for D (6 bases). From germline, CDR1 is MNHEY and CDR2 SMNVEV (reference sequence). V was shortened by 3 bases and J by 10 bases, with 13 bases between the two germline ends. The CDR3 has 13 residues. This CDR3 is CASSLLGGPEQFF. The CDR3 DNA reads TGTGCCAGCAGTTTGTTAGGGGGACCAGAGCAGTTCTTC.

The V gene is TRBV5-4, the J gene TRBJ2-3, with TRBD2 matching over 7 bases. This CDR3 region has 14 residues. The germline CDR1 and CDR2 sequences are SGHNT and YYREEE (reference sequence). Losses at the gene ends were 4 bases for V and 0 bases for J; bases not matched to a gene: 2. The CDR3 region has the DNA TGTGCCAGCAGCGGTAGCGGGAGCACAGATACGCAGTATTTT. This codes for CASSGSGSTDTQYF.

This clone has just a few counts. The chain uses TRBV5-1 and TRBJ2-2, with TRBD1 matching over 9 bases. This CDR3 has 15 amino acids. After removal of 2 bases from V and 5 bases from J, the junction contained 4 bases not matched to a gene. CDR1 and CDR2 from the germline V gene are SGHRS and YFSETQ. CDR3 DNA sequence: TGCGCCAGCAGCTTACAGGGGGCAGGGACCGGGGAGCTGTTTTTT. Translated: CASSLQGAGTGELFF. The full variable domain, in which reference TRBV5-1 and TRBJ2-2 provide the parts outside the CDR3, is KAGVTQTPRYLIKTRGQQVTLSCSPISGHRSVSWYQQTPGQGLQFLFEYFSETQRNKGNFPGRFSGRQFSNSRSEMNVSTLELGDSALYLCASSLQGAGTGELFFGEGSRLTVL.

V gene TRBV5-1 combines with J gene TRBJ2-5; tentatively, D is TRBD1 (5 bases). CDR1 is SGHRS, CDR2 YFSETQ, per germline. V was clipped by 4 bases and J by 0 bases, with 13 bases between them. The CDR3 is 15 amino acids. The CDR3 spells CASSQTALNQETQYF. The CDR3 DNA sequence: TGCGCCAGCAGCCAGACAGCGCTGAACCAAGAGACCCAGTACTTC.

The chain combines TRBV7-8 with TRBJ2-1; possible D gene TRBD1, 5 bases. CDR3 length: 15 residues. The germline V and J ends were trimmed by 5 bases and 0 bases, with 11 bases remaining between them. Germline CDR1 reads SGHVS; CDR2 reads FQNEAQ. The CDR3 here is CASSIRQSSYNEQFF. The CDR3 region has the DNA TGTGCCAGCAGCATAAGACAGAGCTCCTACAATGAGCAGTTCTTC. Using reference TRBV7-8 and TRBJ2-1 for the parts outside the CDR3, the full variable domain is GAGVSQSPRYKVAKRGQDVALRCDPISGHVSLFWYQQALGQGPEFLTYFQNEAQLDKSGLPSDRFFAERPEGSVSTLKIQRTQQEDSAVYLCASSIRQSSYNEQFFGPGTRLTVL.

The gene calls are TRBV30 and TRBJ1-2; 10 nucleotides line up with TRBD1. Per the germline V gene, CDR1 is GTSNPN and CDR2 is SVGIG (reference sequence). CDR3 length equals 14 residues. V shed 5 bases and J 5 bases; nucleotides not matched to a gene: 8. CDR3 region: CAWSDRGRGYGYTF. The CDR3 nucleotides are TGTGCCTGGTCCGACAGGGGGCGCGGTTATGGCTACACCTTC.

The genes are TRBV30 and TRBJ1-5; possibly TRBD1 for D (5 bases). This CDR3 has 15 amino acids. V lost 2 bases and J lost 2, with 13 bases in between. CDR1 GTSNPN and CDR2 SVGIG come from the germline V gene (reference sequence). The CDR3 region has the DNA TGTGCCTGGAGTCACCGGCAGGGCGGCAATCAGCCCCAGCATTTT. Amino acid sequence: CAWSHRQGGNQPQHF.

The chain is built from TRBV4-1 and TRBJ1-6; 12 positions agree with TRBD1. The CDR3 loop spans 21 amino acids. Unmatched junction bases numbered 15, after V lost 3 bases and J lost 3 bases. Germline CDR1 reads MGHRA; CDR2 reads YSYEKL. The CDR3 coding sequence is TGCGCCAGCAGCCAGTTTGGGACAGGGGGCATCTCGGGTATCTATAATTCACCCCTCCACTTT. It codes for CASSQFGTGGISGIYNSPLHF.

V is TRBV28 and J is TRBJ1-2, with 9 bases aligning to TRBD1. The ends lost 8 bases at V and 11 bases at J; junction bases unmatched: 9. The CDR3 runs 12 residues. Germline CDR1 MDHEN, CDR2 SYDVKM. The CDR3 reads CASGPGQGGYTF. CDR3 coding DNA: TGTGCCAGCGGGCCGGGACAGGGAGGATACACCTTC.

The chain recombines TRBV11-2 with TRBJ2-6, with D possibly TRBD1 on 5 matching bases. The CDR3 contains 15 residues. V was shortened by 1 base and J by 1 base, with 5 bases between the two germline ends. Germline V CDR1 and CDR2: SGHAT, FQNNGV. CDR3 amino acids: CASSLAGSGANVLTF. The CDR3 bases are TGTGCCAGCAGCTTAGCAGGGTCTGGGGCCAACGTCCTGACTTTC.

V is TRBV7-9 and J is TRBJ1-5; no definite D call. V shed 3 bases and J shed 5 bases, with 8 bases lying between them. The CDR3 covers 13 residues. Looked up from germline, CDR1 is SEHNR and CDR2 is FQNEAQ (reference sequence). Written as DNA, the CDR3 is TGTGCCAGCAGCTTTCCGGGTGATCAGCCCCAGCATTTT. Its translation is CASSFPGDQPQHF. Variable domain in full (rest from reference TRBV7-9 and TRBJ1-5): DTGVSQNPRHKITKRGQNVTFRCDPISEHNRLYWYRQTLGQGPEFLTYFQNEAQLEKSRLLSDRFSAERPKGSFSTLEIQRTEQGDSAMYLCASSFPGDQPQHFGDGTRLSIL.

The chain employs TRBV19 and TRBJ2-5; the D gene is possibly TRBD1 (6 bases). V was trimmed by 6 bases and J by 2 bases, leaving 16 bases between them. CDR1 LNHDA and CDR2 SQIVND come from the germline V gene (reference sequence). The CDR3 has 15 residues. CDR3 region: CASRGARTEQETQYF. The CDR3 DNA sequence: TGTGCCAGTAGGGGGGCCCGGACAGAACAAGAGACCCAGTACTTC.

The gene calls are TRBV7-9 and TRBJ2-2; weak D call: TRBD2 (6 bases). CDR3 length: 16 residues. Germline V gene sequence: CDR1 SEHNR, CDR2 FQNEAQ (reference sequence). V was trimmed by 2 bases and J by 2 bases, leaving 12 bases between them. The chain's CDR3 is CASSLRAEGNTGELFF. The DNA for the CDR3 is TGTGCCAGCAGCTTACGAGCGGAGGGTAACACCGGGGAGCTGTTTTTT.

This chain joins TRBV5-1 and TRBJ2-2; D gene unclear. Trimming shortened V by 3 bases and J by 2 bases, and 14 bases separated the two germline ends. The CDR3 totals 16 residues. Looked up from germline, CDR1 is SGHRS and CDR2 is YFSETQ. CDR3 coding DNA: TGCGCCAGCAGCTCCACGGCGGCCCCTAACACCGGGGAGCTGTTTTTT. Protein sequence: CASSSTAAPNTGELFF.

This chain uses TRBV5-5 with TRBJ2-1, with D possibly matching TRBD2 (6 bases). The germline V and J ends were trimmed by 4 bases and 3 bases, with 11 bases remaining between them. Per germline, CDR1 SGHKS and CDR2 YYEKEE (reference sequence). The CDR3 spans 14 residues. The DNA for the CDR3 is TGTGCCAGCAGCCCTGGCGGGGTCTACAATGAGCAGTTCTTC. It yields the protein CASSPGGVYNEQFF. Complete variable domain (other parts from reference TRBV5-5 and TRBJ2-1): DAGVTQSPTHLIKTRGQQVTLRCSPISGHKSVSWYQQVLGQGPQFIFQYYEKEERGRGNFPDRFSARQFPNYSSELNVNALLLGDSALYLCASSPGGVYNEQFFGPGTRLTVL.

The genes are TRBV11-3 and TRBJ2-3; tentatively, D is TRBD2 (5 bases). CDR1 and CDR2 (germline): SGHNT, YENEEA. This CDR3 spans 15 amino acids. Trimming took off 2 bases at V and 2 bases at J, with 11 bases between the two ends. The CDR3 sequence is CASSLTGLLTDTQYF. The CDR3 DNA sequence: TGTGCCAGCAGCTTAACCGGACTCCTCACAGATACGCAGTATTTT.

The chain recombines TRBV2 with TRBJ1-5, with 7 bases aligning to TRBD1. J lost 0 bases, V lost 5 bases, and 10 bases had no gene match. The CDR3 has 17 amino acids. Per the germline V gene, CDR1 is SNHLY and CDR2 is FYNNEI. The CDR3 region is CASSFLTGDPSNQPQHF. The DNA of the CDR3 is TGTGCCAGCAGTTTCCTTACAGGGGACCCTAGCAATCAGCCCCAGCATTTT.

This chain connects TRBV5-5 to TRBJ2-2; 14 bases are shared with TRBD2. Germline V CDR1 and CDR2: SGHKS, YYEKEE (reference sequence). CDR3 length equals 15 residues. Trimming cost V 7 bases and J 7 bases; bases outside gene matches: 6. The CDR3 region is CASAGLAGVGGELFF. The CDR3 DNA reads TGTGCCAGCGCGGGACTAGCGGGAGTTGGCGGGGAGCTGTTTTTT.

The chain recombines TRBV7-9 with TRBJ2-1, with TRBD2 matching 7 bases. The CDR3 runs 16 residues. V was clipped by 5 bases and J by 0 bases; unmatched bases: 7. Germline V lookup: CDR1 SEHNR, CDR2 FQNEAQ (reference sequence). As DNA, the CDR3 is TGTGCCAGCAGCCCCCCAGCGGGAAGCTCCTACAATGAGCAGTTCTTC. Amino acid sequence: CASSPPAGSSYNEQFF. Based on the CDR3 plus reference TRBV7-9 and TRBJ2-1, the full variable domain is DTGVSQNPRHKITKRGQNVTFRCDPISEHNRLYWYRQTLGQGPEFLTYFQNEAQLEKSRLLSDRFSAERPKGSFSTLEIQRTEQGDSAMYLCASSPPAGSSYNEQFFGPGTRLTVL.

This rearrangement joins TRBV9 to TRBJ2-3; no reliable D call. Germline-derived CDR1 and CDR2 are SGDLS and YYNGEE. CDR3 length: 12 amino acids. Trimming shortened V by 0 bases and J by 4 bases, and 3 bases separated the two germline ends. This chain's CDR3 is CASSVGADTQYF. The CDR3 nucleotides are TGTGCCAGCAGCGTAGGCGCAGATACGCAGTATTTT.

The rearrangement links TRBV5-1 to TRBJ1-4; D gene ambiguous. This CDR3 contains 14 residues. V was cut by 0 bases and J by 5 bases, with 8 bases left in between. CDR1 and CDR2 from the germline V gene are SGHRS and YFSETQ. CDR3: CASSLGSENEKLFF. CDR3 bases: TGCGCCAGCAGCTTGGGGTCCGAGAATGAAAAACTGTTTTTT.

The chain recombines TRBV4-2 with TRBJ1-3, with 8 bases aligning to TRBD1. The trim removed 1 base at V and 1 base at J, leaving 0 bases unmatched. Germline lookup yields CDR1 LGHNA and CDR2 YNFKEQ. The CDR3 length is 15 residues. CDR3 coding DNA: TGTGCCAGCAGCCAAGGGACAGGGTCTGGAAACACCATATATTTT. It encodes CASSQGTGSGNTIYF.

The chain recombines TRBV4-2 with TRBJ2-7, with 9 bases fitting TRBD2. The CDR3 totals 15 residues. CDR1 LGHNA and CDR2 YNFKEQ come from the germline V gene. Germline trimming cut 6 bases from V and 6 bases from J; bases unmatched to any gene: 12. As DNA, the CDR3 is TGTGCCAGCAGTCGCAACCTGGCGGGAGGGAGCGAGCAGTACTTC. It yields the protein CASSRNLAGGSEQYF.